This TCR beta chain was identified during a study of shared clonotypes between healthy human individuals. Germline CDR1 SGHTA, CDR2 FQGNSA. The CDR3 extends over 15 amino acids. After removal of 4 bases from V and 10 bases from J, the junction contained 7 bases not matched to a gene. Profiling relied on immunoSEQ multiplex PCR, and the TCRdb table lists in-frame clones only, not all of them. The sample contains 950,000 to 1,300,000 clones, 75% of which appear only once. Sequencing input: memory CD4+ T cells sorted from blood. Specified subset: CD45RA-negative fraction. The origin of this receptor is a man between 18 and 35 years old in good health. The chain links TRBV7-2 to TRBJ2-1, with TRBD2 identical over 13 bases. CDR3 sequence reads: CASSSRLAGGGEQFF. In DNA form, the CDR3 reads TGTGCCAGCAGCTCACGACTAGCGGGAGGAGGGGAGCAGTTCTTC.